This T cell receptor beta chain emerged from a study of cytomegalovirus exposure and HLA in healthy donors. Study-level background: A later analysis reported the same platform for the 120 or so validation repertoires and the approximately 700 first-cohort repertoires. Study conclusions and caveats: In vitro checks showed that a few CMV-associated chains really do target CMV antigens.

This CDR3 region has 17 residues. The V segment lost 7 bases and the J segment 5 bases; nucleotides outside the gene matches: 17. Germline V gives CDR1 LNHDA, CDR2 SQIVND (reference sequence). From the approximately 120-subject validation cohort, which was separate from the approximately 670-subject first cohort, the donors were drawn. Sequencing used immunoSEQ multiplex PCR; TCRdb keeps in-frame clones, though not all of them. In the table there are about 160,000 clones, around 85% of which are singletons. On this clone itself: What it binds is not known.

What was sequenced was PBMCs. This sequence was found in a woman aged 30 to 39 in good health and CMV-seronegative. The rearrangement links TRBV19 to TRBJ1-5, with TRBD1 matching over 7 bases. The DNA of the CDR3 is TGTGCCAGTACCGTCTCGTTTGGTGACAGGGCGGATCAGCCCCAGCATTTT. Residues: CASTVSFGDRADQPQHF.